This TCR beta chain was sequenced in a study of cytomegalovirus exposure and HLA in healthy donors. On the study more broadly: Findings of an earlier analysis included some 110 million unique TCR beta sequences from some 180 million T cells.

Vbeta (60) and Jbeta (13) primers were used in the PCR. Produced via immunoSEQ multiplex PCR; TCRdb's table is partial and in-frame only. In the table there are more than 80,000 clones, under 85% of which are singletons. Study-wide findings and caveats: The HLA-A and HLA-B alleles of most subjects were reportedly predicted accurately from TCR beta sequences. When presence/absence was analysed, sequencing depth was taken to be roughly uniform across donors. Three chains tied to CMV proved CMV antigen-specific in vitro.

As concerns this clone: The antigen is unknown.

This receptor was taken from a female donor in good health and CMV-seropositive. The sequenced material came from PBMCs.

Written as DNA, the CDR3 is TGTGCCAGCAGCTCATCGTTAGCCGCCTCCTACGAGCAGTACTTC. Its translation: CASSSSLAASYEQYF. The chain employs TRBV7-9 and TRBJ2-7; D not resolved. CDR3 length equals 15 residues. V lost 4 bases and J lost 0, with 13 bases in between. The germline V gene encodes CDR1 SEHNR and CDR2 FQNEAQ (reference sequence).